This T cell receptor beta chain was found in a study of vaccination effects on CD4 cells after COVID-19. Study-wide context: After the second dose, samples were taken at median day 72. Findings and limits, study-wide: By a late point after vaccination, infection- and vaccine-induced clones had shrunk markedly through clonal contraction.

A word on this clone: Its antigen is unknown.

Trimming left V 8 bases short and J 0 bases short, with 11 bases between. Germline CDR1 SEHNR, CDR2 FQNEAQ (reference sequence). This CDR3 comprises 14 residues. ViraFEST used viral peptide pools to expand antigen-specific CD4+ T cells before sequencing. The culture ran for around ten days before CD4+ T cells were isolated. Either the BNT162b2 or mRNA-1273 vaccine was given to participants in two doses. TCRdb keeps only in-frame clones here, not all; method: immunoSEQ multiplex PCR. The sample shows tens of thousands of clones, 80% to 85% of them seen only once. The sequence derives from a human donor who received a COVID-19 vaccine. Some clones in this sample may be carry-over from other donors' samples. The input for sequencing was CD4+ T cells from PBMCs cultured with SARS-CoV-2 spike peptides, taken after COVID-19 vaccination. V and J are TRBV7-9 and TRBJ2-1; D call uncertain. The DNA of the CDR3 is TGTGCCAGCCGAAGCCAGAGCTCCTACAATGAGCAGTTCTTC. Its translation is CASRSQSSYNEQFF. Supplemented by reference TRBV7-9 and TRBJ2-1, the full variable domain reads DTGVSQNPRHKITKRGQNVTFRCDPISEHNRLYWYRQTLGQGPEFLTYFQNEAQLEKSRLLSDRFSAERPKGSFSTLEIQRTEQGDSAMYLCASRSQSSYNEQFFGPGTRLTVL.